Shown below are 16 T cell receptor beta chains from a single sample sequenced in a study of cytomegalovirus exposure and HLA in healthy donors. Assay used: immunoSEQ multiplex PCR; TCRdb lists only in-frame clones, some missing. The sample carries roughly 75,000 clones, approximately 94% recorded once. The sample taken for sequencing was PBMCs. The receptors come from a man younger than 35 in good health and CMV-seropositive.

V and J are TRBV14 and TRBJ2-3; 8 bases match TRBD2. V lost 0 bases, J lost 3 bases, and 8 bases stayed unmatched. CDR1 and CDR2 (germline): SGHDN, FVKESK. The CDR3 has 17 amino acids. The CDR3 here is CASSQDWGTSTTDTQYF. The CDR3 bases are TGTGCCAGCAGCCAAGATTGGGGGACTAGTACGACAGATACGCAGTATTTT.

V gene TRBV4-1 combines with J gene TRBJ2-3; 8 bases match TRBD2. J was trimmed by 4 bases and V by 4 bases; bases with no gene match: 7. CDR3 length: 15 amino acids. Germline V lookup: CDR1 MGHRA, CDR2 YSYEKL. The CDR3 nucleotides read TGCGCCAGCAGCCCAACAGCGGGGGACCCAGATACGCAGTATTTT. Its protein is CASSPTAGDPDTQYF.

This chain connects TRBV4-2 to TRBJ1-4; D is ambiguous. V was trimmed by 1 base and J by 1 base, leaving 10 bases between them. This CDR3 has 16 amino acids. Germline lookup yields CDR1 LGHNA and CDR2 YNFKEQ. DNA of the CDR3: TGTGCCAGCAGCCAAGTTTTTGGGCGAACTAATGAAAAACTGTTTTTT. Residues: CASSQVFGRTNEKLFF.

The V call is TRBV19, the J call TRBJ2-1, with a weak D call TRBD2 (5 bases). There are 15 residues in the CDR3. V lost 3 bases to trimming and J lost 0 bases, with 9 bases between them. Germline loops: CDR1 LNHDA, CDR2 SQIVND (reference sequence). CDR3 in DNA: TGTGCCAGTAGTATCAAGCGGAGCTCCTACAATGAGCAGTTCTTC. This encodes CASSIKRSSYNEQFF.

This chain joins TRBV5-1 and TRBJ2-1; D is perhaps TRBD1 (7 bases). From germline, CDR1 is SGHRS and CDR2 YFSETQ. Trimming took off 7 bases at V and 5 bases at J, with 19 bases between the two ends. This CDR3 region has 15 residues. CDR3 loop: CASRLYRGLHNEQFF. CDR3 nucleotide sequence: TGCGCCAGCCGACTCTACAGGGGACTCCACAATGAGCAGTTCTTC.

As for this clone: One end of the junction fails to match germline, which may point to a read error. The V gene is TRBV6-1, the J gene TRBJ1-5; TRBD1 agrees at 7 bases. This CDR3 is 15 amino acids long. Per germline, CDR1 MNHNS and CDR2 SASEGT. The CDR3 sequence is CASSEGQALGQPQHF. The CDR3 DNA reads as TGTGCCAGCAGCGAAGGACAGGCCCTAGGACAGCCCCAGCATTTT.

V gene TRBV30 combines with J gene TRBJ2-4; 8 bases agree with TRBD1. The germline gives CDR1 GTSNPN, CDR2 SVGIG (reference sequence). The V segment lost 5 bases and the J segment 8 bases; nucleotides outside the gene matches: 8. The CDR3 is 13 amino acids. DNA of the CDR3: TGTGCCTGGTTTTGGGCGGACAGGGACATTCAGTACTTC. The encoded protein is CAWFWADRDIQYF.

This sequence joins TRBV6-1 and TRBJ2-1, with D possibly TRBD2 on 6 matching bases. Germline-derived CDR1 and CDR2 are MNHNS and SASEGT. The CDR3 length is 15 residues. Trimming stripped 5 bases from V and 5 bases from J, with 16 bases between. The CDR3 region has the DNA TGTGCCAGCAGTTCCTTAGGCGGGATAAACAATGAGCAGTTCTTC. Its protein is CASSSLGGINNEQFF.

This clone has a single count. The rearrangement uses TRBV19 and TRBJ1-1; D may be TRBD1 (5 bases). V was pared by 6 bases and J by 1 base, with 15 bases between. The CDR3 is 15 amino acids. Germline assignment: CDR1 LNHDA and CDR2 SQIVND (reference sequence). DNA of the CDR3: TGTGCCAGTAGGTCGCCGTTAAGGGGGAACACTGAAGCTTTCTTT. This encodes CASRSPLRGNTEAFF. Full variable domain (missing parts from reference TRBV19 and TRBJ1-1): DGGITQSPKYLFRKEGQNVTLSCEQNLNHDAMYWYRQDPGQGLRLIYYSQIVNDFQKGDIAEGYSVSREKKESFPLTVTSAQKNPTAFYLCASRSPLRGNTEAFFGQGTRLTVV.

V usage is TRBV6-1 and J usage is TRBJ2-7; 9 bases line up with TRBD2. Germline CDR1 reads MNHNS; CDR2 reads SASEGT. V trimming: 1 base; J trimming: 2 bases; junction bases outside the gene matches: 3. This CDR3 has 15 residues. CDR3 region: CASSEGASGAYEQYF. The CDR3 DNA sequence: TGTGCCAGCAGTGAAGGGGCTAGCGGGGCCTACGAGCAGTACTTC.

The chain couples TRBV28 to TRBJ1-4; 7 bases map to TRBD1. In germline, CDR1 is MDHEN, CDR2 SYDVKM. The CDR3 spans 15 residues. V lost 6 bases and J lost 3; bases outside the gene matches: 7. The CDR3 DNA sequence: TGTGCCAGCAGCGGAGCGGACAGGCCTAATGAAAAACTGTTTTTT. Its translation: CASSGADRPNEKLFF.

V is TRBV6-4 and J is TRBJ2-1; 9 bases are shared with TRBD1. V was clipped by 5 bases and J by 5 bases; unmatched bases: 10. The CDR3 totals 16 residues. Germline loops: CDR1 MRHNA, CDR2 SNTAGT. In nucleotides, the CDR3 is TGTGCCAGCAGTTTTCATTCCGGGACAGGGAACAATGAGCAGTTCTTC. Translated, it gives CASSFHSGTGNNEQFF.

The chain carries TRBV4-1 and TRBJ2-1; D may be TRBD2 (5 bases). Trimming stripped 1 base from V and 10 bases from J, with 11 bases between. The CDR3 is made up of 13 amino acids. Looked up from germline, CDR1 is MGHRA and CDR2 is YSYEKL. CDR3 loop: CASSQALAWEQFF. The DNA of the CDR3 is TGCGCCAGCAGCCAAGCTCTAGCATGGGAGCAGTTCTTC.

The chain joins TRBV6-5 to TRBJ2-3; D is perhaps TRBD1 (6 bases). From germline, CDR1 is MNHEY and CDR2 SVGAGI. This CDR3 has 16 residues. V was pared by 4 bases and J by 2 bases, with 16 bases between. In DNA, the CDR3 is TGTGCCAGCAGTTCACCTCAGGGGCCCTACACAGATACGCAGTATTTT. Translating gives CASSSPQGPYTDTQYF.

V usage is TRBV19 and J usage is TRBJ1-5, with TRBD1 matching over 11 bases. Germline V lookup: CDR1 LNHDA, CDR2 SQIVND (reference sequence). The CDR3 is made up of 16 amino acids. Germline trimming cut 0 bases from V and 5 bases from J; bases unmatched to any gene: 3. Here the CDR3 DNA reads TGTGCCAGTAGTATAGAGGGACAGGGGGGACATCAGCCCCAGCATTTT. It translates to CASSIEGQGGHQPQHF.

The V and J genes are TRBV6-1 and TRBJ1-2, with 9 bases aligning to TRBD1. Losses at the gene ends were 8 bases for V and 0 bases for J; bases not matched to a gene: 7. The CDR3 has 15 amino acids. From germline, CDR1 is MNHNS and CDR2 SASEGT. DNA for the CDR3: TGTGCCAGCCGTGGACAGGGGACGGCTAACTATGGCTACACCTTC. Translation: CASRGQGTANYGYTF.